The rows below give T cell receptor beta chains drawn from one sample of a study of cytomegalovirus exposure and HLA in healthy donors. The table came from immunoSEQ multiplex PCR; TCRdb's copy has only in-frame clones and leaves some out. The table includes some 170,000 clones, over 70% detected once. Input material: PBMCs. The receptor source for this set is a woman in her thirties in good health and CMV-seronegative. Each CDR3 is given with its conserved first and last residue. The D gene is left open where the match is weak. A clone size is listed for some rows: how often the clone was seen (once, few, many), or a class if it is expanded.

clone size | J gene | V gene | D gene | CDR3 DNA | CDR3 protein
once | TRBJ2-3 | TRBV4-1 | . | TGCGCCAGCAGCCAAAACGGACTAACCACAGATACGCAGTATTTT | CASSQNGLTTDTQYF
. | TRBJ2-7 | TRBV6-6 | . | TGTGCCAGCAGTTACAGGAGGGCGGACGAGCAGTACTTC | CASSYRRADEQYF
. | TRBJ1-2 | TRBV5-1 | TRBD1 | TGCGCCAGCAGCTTGGGACAGGGGAACTATGGCTACACCTTC | CASSLGQGNYGYTF
. | TRBJ1-1 | TRBV18 | TRBD1 | TGTGCCAGCTTTTGGACAGGGATGAACACTGAAGCTTTCTTT | CASFWTGMNTEAFF
. | TRBJ1-6 | TRBV7-2 | TRBD1 | TGTGCCAGCAGCTCAGGGACAGTACATTCACCCCTCCACTTT | CASSSGTVHSPLHF
once | TRBJ2-3 | TRBV6-5 | TRBD2 | TGTGCCAGCAGTTACTCGGGCGGGAGCCCAGATGGGCAGTATTTT | CASSYSGGSPDGQYF
few | TRBJ1-4 | TRBV15 | . | TGTGCCACCAGCAGAGATATGGGCAGTTTGGAAGAAAAACTGTTTTTT | CATSRDMGSLEEKLFF
. | TRBJ2-7 | TRBV28 | . | TGTGCCAGCAGTTTGGCTTACAACTACGAGCAGTACTTC | CASSLAYNYEQYF
. | TRBJ1-5 | TRBV28 | TRBD1 | TGTGCCAGCAGTAGACAGGGGAATCAGCCCCAGCATTTT | CASSRQGNQPQHF
. | TRBJ1-4 | TRBV7-9 | . | TGTGCCAGCAGCCTACGCGGGGCTAATGAAAAACTGTTTTTT | CASSLRGANEKLFF
few | TRBJ2-7 | TRBV23-1 | . | TGCGCCAGCAGTCACCCCGCCTACGAGCAGTACTTC | CASSHPAYEQYF
. | TRBJ1-4 | TRBV7-2 | . | TGTGCCAGCAGCCCCTCGGGAGGTGGTAATGAAAAACTGTTTTTT | CASSPSGGGNEKLFF
. | TRBJ2-7 | TRBV9 | TRBD1 | TGTGCCAGCAGCCCACAACCGGGACAGGGGAACTACGAGCAGTACTTC | CASSPQPGQGNYEQYF
. | TRBJ2-7 | TRBV28 | . | TGTGCCAGCACCACTAGGCCGCCCGACGAGCAGTACTTC | CASTTRPPDEQYF